The next 15 T cell receptor beta chains were all read from a single sample in a study of T-cell memory formation after mild COVID-19. In TCRdb, the 5' RACE reads were re-called with MiXCR into one record per CDR3 protein. The sample has 190,000 or so distinct CDR3 sequences; about 22% are singletons. Sequences were obtained from PBMCs or a T cell subset sorted from them (not recorded which). These receptors all come from an adult woman who had mild COVID-19 (a few samples of this study predate the infection). Cell type and time point are not known.

J is TRBJ1-2 and V is TRBV5-1; D not certain. This CDR3 has 13 amino acids. Germline CDR1 is SGHRS and CDR2 is YFSETQ. The V and J ends lost 1 base and 11 bases respectively, with 15 bases between them. CDR3 region: CASSLMSEQDYTF. The CDR3 nucleotides are TGCGCCAGCAGCTTGATGAGTGAGCAGGATTACACCTTC. The full variable domain, completed using reference TRBV5-1 and TRBJ1-2, is KAGVTQTPRYLIKTRGQQVTLSCSPISGHRSVSWYQQTPGQGLQFLFEYFSETQRNKGNFPGRFSGRQFSNSRSEMNVSTLELGDSALYLCASSLMSEQDYTFGSGTRLTVV.

V usage is TRBV27 and J usage is TRBJ2-4, with D maybe TRBD2 (7 bases). This CDR3 has 13 residues. The V gene lost 6 bases and the J gene lost 3 bases, with 9 bases spanning the gap. CDR1 and CDR2 from the germline V gene are MNHEY and SMNVEV (reference sequence). Here the CDR3 DNA reads TGTGCCAGCAGGGGAGGGGGCAAAAACATTCAGTACTTC. Translation gives CASRGGGKNIQYF.

This clonotype was picked up a small number of times. The V call is TRBV2, the J call TRBJ1-4, with D perhaps TRBD1 (6 bases). CDR1 is SNHLY, CDR2 FYNNEI, per germline. Deletions cut 6 bases from V and 8 bases from J, with 10 bases between. The CDR3 runs 12 residues. This CDR3 reads CASRQGGEKLFF. Written as DNA, the CDR3 is TGTGCCAGCAGACAGGGTGGGGAAAAACTGTTTTTT.

V and J are TRBV20-1 and TRBJ2-1, with 14 positions matching TRBD2. Trimming took 6 bases from V and 6 from J; bases not matched to a gene: 10. The CDR3 loop spans 16 amino acids. Germline assignment: CDR1 DFQATT and CDR2 SNEGSKA (reference sequence). CDR3 bases: TGCAGTGCCGGGAGACTAGCGGGAGGGCCCTTCAATGAGCAGTTCTTC. Translated: CSAGRLAGGPFNEQFF.

The V and J genes are TRBV24-1 and TRBJ2-5; 10 bases are a match to TRBD1. The CDR3 is made up of 15 amino acids. In germline, CDR1 is KGHDR, CDR2 SFDVKD. V was pared by 4 bases and J by 5 bases, with 6 bases of the junction left unmatched. The chain's CDR3 is CATSERDRGVETQYF. The CDR3 coding sequence is TGTGCCACCAGTGAAAGGGACAGGGGAGTTGAGACCCAGTACTTC.

The chain recombines TRBV10-3 with TRBJ2-3; D perhaps matches TRBD2 (7 bases). Germline V gene data show CDR1 as ENHRY and CDR2 as SYGVKD. The CDR3 sequence is 16 residues long. The germline V and J ends were trimmed by 5 bases and 2 bases, with 17 bases remaining between them. CDR3 sequence: CAISSPEGGFTDTQYF. The CDR3 DNA reads as TGTGCCATCAGTTCACCTGAGGGGGGGTTCACAGATACGCAGTATTTT.

Points on this clonotype: A junction boundary mismatches the germline segment, possibly from a read error. The chain uses TRBV24-1 and TRBJ2-7, with TRBD1 matching 7 bases. The CDR3 spans 14 residues. Germline loops: CDR1 KGHDR, CDR2 SFDVKD. The chain's CDR3 is CATSPAWDSYGQYF. The CDR3 region has the DNA TGTGCCACCAGCCCTGCATGGGACAGCTACGGGCAGTACTTC.

This clonotype was seen a handful of times. J is TRBJ2-1 and V is TRBV20-1; 7 bases fit TRBD2. Germline V gene lookup returns CDR1 DFQATT and CDR2 SNEGSKA (reference sequence). Trimming removed 3 bases from V and 4 bases from J; junction bases left unmatched: 3. This CDR3 region has 13 residues. The CDR3 region has the DNA TGCAGTGCTAGGGGGCGGGGGTACAATGAGCAGTTCTTC. Protein: CSARGRGYNEQFF.

This clonotype was counted ten times or more. The chain links TRBV7-9 to TRBJ2-7, with D unresolved. Germline V gene lookup returns CDR1 SEHNR and CDR2 FQNEAQ (reference sequence). With 4 bases removed from V and 6 bases from J, the gap between germline ends came to 7 bases. The CDR3 is made up of 11 amino acids. CDR3 nucleotides: TGTGCCAGCAGCTCCGCCGGCGAGCAGTACTTC. This sequence encodes CASSSAGEQYF.

The chain is built from TRBV27 and TRBJ2-7; D is unresolved. The CDR3 has 14 amino acids. V lost 3 bases and J lost 2, with 11 bases in between. The germline CDR1 and CDR2 sequences are MNHEY and SMNVEV (reference sequence). CDR3 coding DNA: TGTGCCAGCAGTTTTAAAGGGTGGACCTACGAGCAGTACTTC. Translating gives CASSFKGWTYEQYF.

V gene TRBV12-3 or TRBV12-4 combines with J gene TRBJ2-7; 9 positions agree with TRBD1. The length of the CDR3 is 14 residues. The V and J ends lost 5 bases and 4 bases, in that order; junction bases with no gene match: 6. Written as DNA, the CDR3 is TGTGCCAGCAGTGGGACAGGGCGACCATACGAGCAGTACTTC. Amino acids: CASSGTGRPYEQYF.

The chain recombines TRBV5-5 with TRBJ2-1, with TRBD2 matching over 8 bases. Per the germline V gene, CDR1 is SGHKS and CDR2 is YYEKEE (reference sequence). The V segment lost 1 base and the J segment 8 bases; nucleotides outside the gene matches: 5. This CDR3 has 14 amino acids. DNA for the CDR3: TGTGCCAGCAGCTTGAGACGGGGGGGCGATGAGCAGTTCTTC. This codes for CASSLRRGGDEQFF.

CDR3 coding DNA: TGTGCCAGCAGCTTAGTCGGGGGGGCGGTCACCGGGGAGCTGTTTTTT. This translates into CASSLVGGAVTGELFF. This chain joins TRBV7-6 and TRBJ2-2, with TRBD2 matching 8 bases. The J segment lost 4 bases and the V segment lost 1 base, leaving 5 bases of the junction unmatched. The CDR3 covers 16 residues. Germline values: CDR1 SGHVS, CDR2 FNYEAQ.

For the CDR3, the DNA is TGTGCCAGCAGCGTAGCTCAGGAAGGGGGTACCTACGAGCAGTACTTC. This codes for CASSVAQEGGTYEQYF. The chain carries TRBV9 and TRBJ2-7, with D possibly TRBD1 on 6 matching bases. V gave up 0 bases and J gave up 2 bases, with 15 bases separating them. The CDR3 runs to 16 residues. Looked up from germline, CDR1 is SGDLS and CDR2 is YYNGEE.

The chain links TRBV6-5 to TRBJ2-1, with TRBD2 as a possible D gene (6 bases). CDR3 size: 16 residues. Per the germline V gene, CDR1 is MNHEY and CDR2 is SVGAGI. With 2 bases removed from V and 4 bases from J, the gap between germline ends came to 15 bases. CDR3 DNA: TGTGCCAGCAGTTACCATAGCGGAGATCATTACAATGAGCAGTTCTTC. Its protein product is CASSYHSGDHYNEQFF.